The 18 T cell receptor beta chains given below trace back to one sample, sequenced in a study of CD8 T cells in Susac syndrome. Reverse transcription used roughly 0.45 to 1 ug RNA and random hexamers. TCRdb used MiXCR to reprocess the immunoSEQ multiplex PCR reads, holding one entry per CDR3 protein. The sample lists approximately 120,000 distinct CDR3 sequences; 90% to 96% were seen once. Sequencing used CD4+ T cells from PBMCs. All receptors come from a human donor in good health.

The J gene is TRBJ1-4, the V gene TRBV18; TRBD1 is a possible D gene (6 bases). This CDR3 region has 17 residues. V was trimmed by 4 bases and J by 0 bases, leaving 15 bases between them. CDR1 is KGHSH and CDR2 is LQKENI in the germline V gene. CDR3 region: CASSLTNRASTNEKLFF. DNA for the CDR3: TGTGCCAGCTCACTCACGAACAGGGCATCAACTAATGAAAAACTGTTTTTT.

This rearrangement joins TRBV19 to TRBJ2-2, with 7 bases that match TRBD1. The junction had 5 bases not matched to a gene; V was cut back by 6 bases and J by 4 bases. CDR1 LNHDA and CDR2 SQIVND come from the germline V gene (reference sequence). CDR3 length: 14 amino acids. The CDR3 is CASRRGDSTGELFF. Here the CDR3 DNA reads TGTGCCAGTAGGAGAGGGGACAGCACCGGGGAGCTGTTTTTT.

The rearrangement joins TRBV28 to TRBJ2-5; D perhaps matches TRBD2 (5 bases). The CDR3 runs to 16 residues. The V and J ends lost 2 bases and 2 bases respectively, with 15 bases between them. Germline lookup yields CDR1 MDHEN and CDR2 SYDVKM. CDR3: CASSLGDNWEQETQYF. The CDR3 DNA reads as TGTGCCAGCAGTTTAGGGGATAATTGGGAGCAAGAGACCCAGTACTTC.

This chain uses TRBV27 with TRBJ2-1; D possibly corresponds to TRBD1 (5 bases). Trimming took 5 bases from V and 0 from J, leaving 14 bases between them. The CDR3 totals 16 residues. Germline loops: CDR1 MNHEY, CDR2 SMNVEV (reference sequence). For the CDR3, the DNA is TGTGCCAGCAGTGCCGAGTGGGGCAGCTCCTACAATGAGCAGTTCTTC. Its protein is CASSAEWGSSYNEQFF.

The V and J genes are TRBV7-9 and TRBJ2-3; D not certain. Deletions cut 1 base from V and 2 bases from J, with 13 bases between. Germline CDR1 is SEHNR and CDR2 is FQNEAQ (reference sequence). The length of the CDR3 is 16 residues. CDR3 coding DNA: TGTGCCAGCAGCTTAGTTGCGGAACCTAACACAGATACGCAGTATTTT. Amino acid sequence: CASSLVAEPNTDTQYF.

Concerning this clonotype: Sequence at one end of the junction differs from germline and may be a read error. The rearrangement uses TRBV2 and TRBJ2-7; TRBD2 matches at 8 bases. CDR1 is SNHLY, CDR2 FYNNEI, per germline. The CDR3 length is 16 residues. CDR3 in DNA: TGTGCCAGCACTGAAAGAGCGGGAGAGGTGGAATACGAGCAGTACTTC. It yields the protein CASTERAGEVEYEQYF.

The genes are TRBV7-2 and TRBJ2-2, with D hard to call. The germline V and J ends were trimmed by 5 bases and 3 bases, with 10 bases remaining between them. Germline lookup yields CDR1 SGHTA and CDR2 FQGNSA. CDR3 length: 14 amino acids. CDR3 DNA: TGTGCCAGCAGCCGCGACTCGTACACCGGGGAGCTGTTTTTT. It encodes CASSRDSYTGELFF.

The V gene is TRBV29-1, the J gene TRBJ2-6; D unresolved. There are 13 residues in the CDR3. Germline CDR1 and CDR2: SQVTM and ANQGSEA. The V end lost 4 bases, the J end lost 3 bases, and 7 bases lay between the germline ends. CDR3 in DNA: TGCAGCGTTGTCAGAGGTGGGGCCAACGTCCTGACTTTC. Encoded protein: CSVVRGGANVLTF.

This chain uses TRBV19 with TRBJ2-7, with a possible D match to TRBD2 (7 bases). With 6 bases removed from V and 4 bases from J, the gap between germline ends came to 16 bases. This CDR3 is 14 amino acids long. Germline lookup yields CDR1 LNHDA and CDR2 SQIVND (reference sequence). In nucleotides, the CDR3 is TGTGCCAGTAGCCTCGAAGGGGGGGCTTACGAGCAGTACTTC. This codes for CASSLEGGAYEQYF.

This rearrangement joins TRBV23-1 to TRBJ1-5, with 8 bases aligning to TRBD1. TRBV23-1 is reported as an ORF; its role is uncertain. V gave up 4 bases and J gave up 7 bases; unmatched junction bases: 12. The CDR3 is 16 residues long. The CDR3 DNA is TGCGCCAGCAGTCTGGAGACAGGGGATTTGGGACAGCCCCAGCATTTT. Encoded protein: CASSLETGDLGQPQHF.

The chain links TRBV7-3 to TRBJ1-1; 9 bases match TRBD1. The CDR3 covers 15 residues. After removal of 4 bases from V and 1 base from J, the junction contained 4 bases not matched to a gene. Germline CDR1 is SGHTA and CDR2 is FQGTGA. CDR3 coding DNA: TGTGCCAGCAGCTCACCGGGACAGGGGAACACTGAAGCTTTCTTT. Residues: CASSSPGQGNTEAFF.

The chain carries TRBV30 and TRBJ1-1; the D gene is possibly TRBD1 (5 bases). This CDR3 has 14 amino acids. Germline V gene lookup returns CDR1 GTSNPN and CDR2 SVGIG (reference sequence). Trimming removed 4 bases at V and 2 bases at J, with 14 bases between. The CDR3 here is CAWIPGTVNTEAFF. The CDR3 nucleotides are TGTGCCTGGATACCCGGGACGGTTAACACTGAAGCTTTCTTT. The full variable domain, in which reference TRBV30 and TRBJ1-1 provide the parts outside the CDR3, is SQTIHQWPATLVQPVGSPLSLECTVEGTSNPNLYWYRQAAGRGLQLLFYSVGIGQISSEVPQNLSASRPQDRQFILSSKKLLLSDSGFYLCAWIPGTVNTEAFFGQGTRLTVV.

This rearrangement joins TRBV19 to TRBJ2-2; TRBD2 aligns across 9 bases. Germline V gene lookup returns CDR1 LNHDA and CDR2 SQIVND (reference sequence). With V trimmed by 4 bases and J by 6 bases, 6 bases remained unmatched. This CDR3 spans 15 amino acids. CDR3 DNA: TGTGCCAGTAGTAAACCGGGACTAGCTGCCGGGGAGCTGTTTTTT. Protein sequence: CASSKPGLAAGELFF. Together with reference TRBV19 and TRBJ2-2, the CDR3 gives the full variable domain: DGGITQSPKYLFRKEGQNVTLSCEQNLNHDAMYWYRQDPGQGLRLIYYSQIVNDFQKGDIAEGYSVSREKKESFPLTVTSAQKNPTAFYLCASSKPGLAAGELFFGEGSRLTVL.

The chain couples TRBV4-1 to TRBJ2-7; D is uncertain. Germline-derived CDR1 and CDR2 are MGHRA and YSYEKL. V was trimmed by 0 bases and J by 5 bases, leaving 2 bases between them. The CDR3 spans 11 residues. The CDR3 reads CASSQDNEQYF. The DNA of the CDR3 is TGCGCCAGCAGCCAAGATAACGAGCAGTACTTC.

The chain combines TRBV18 with TRBJ2-1; 8 bases agree with TRBD1. Germline V lookup: CDR1 KGHSH, CDR2 LQKENI. The V gene end was trimmed by 3 bases and the J gene end by 2 bases; junction bases not matched to a gene: 3. This CDR3 contains 15 residues. CDR3 nucleotides: TGTGCCAGCTCACCGGACAGGGTCACCTACAATGAGCAGTTCTTC. This sequence encodes CASSPDRVTYNEQFF.

The V call is TRBV2, the J call TRBJ2-7, with a possible D match to TRBD1 (5 bases). This CDR3 has 12 amino acids. V lost 7 bases and J 5 bases, leaving 12 bases between the germline ends. Germline V gene data show CDR1 as SNHLY and CDR2 as FYNNEI. The CDR3 loop is CASTRQGHEQYF. CDR3 DNA sequence: TGTGCCAGCACGCGCCAGGGTCACGAGCAGTACTTC.

The chain joins TRBV10-3 to TRBJ2-7, with TRBD2 as a possible D gene (7 bases). Germline loops: CDR1 ENHRY, CDR2 SYGVKD. The CDR3 has 15 residues. V dropped 2 bases and J dropped 5 bases, with 16 bases sitting between them. The CDR3 loop reads CAISEVFGGRHEQYF. The CDR3 nucleotides are TGTGCCATCAGTGAGGTTTTCGGGGGGCGCCACGAGCAGTACTTC.

V is TRBV6-2 or TRBV6-3 and J is TRBJ2-7; D gene ambiguous. This CDR3 is 15 amino acids long. The germline gives CDR1 MNHEY, CDR2 SVGEGT. V was clipped by 4 bases and J by 3 bases, with 16 bases between them. CDR3 region: CASSSTLDGYYEQYF. DNA of the CDR3: TGTGCCAGCAGTTCCACGCTGGACGGGTACTACGAGCAGTACTTC.